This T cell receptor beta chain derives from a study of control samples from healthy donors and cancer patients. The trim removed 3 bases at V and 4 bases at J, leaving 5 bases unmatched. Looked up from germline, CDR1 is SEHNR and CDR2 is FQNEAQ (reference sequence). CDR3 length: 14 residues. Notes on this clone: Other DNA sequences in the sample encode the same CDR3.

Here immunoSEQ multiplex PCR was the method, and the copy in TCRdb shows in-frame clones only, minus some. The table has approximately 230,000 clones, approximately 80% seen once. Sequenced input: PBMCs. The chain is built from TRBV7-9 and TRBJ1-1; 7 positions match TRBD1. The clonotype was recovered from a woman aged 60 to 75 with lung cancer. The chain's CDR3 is CASSFRQGGTEAFF. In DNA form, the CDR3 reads TGTGCCAGCAGCTTCCGACAGGGCGGCACTGAAGCTTTCTTT.